The 14 T cell receptor beta chains given below trace back to one sample, sequenced in a study of early T cells in non-severe SARS-CoV-2 infection. TCRdb ran MiXCR on the 5' RACE reads and lists one entry per CDR3 protein. The sample has under 70,000 distinct CDR3 sequences; over 4.5% are singletons. Source: whole blood, taken at baseline. These receptors were obtained from an adult who was a healthcare worker with PCR-confirmed SARS-CoV-2 infection or an uninfected control (not recorded which).

This clonotype was seen many times. The rearrangement links TRBV29-1 to TRBJ2-7, with TRBD1 identical over 7 bases. The CDR3 has 12 residues. The junction had 9 bases not matched to a gene; V was cut back by 7 bases and J by 6 bases. CDR1 is SQVTM, CDR2 ANQGSEA, per germline. As DNA, the CDR3 is TGCAGCGGACGGACAGGCGGCGGCGAGCAGTACTTC. As protein: CSGRTGGGEQYF.

The table lists this clonotype with many counts. This chain links TRBV6-2 or TRBV6-3 with TRBJ1-5; TRBD1 is a possible D gene (6 bases). The V gene lost 6 bases and the J gene lost 0 bases, with 12 bases spanning the gap. The CDR3 runs to 15 residues. Germline CDR1 and CDR2: MNHEY and SVGEGT. CDR3: CASRRTEYSNQPQHF. For the CDR3, the DNA is TGTGCCAGCAGACGGACAGAGTATAGCAATCAGCCCCAGCATTTT.

This clonotype showed up many times. This chain connects TRBV20-1 to TRBJ2-1, with 13 bases lining up with TRBD2. The CDR3 spans 15 residues. J was trimmed by 7 bases and V by 3 bases; bases with no gene match: 6. Germline V gene data show CDR1 as DFQATT and CDR2 as SNEGSKA (reference sequence). The CDR3 sequence: CSASPTSGRINEQFF. CDR3 DNA: TGCAGTGCTAGTCCGACTAGCGGGAGGATAAATGAGCAGTTCTTC.

Only a few counts were recorded for this clonotype. The chain carries TRBV10-3 and TRBJ1-2, with D tentatively TRBD1 (6 bases). V was clipped by 6 bases and J by 8 bases, with 13 bases between them. The germline gives CDR1 ENHRY, CDR2 SYGVKD. The CDR3 runs to 12 residues. The CDR3 coding sequence is TGTGCCATCAGAACGAACAGGGAAGGCTACACCTTC. Protein sequence: CAIRTNREGYTF.

At least ten counts were recorded for this clonotype. The V gene is TRBV29-1, the J gene TRBJ1-2; D unclear. V dropped 6 bases and J dropped 4 bases, with 12 bases sitting between them. The germline gives CDR1 SQVTM, CDR2 ANQGSEA. The length of the CDR3 is 12 residues. The CDR3 region has the DNA TGCAGCGTCCCCGCCTCGCCCTATGGCTACACCTTC. This translates into CSVPASPYGYTF.

This clonotype has at least ten counts. The chain employs TRBV28 and TRBJ1-6, with 8 bases that match TRBD1. Germline CDR1 is MDHEN and CDR2 is SYDVKM. Unmatched junction bases numbered 4, after V lost 6 bases and J lost 6 bases. The CDR3 covers 14 residues. The CDR3, as DNA: TGTGCCAGCAGGGACGACAGGGGTAATTCACCCCTCCACTTT. This codes for CASRDDRGNSPLHF.

This clonotype was counted ten times or more. This chain uses TRBV5-1 with TRBJ2-2; D is undetermined. Germline loops: CDR1 SGHRS, CDR2 YFSETQ. V gave up 2 bases and J gave up 1 base, with 6 bases separating them. This CDR3 is built from 14 residues. CDR3 coding DNA: TGCGCCAGCAGCTTTGGCGGGAACACCGGGGAGCTGTTTTTT. It is translated as CASSFGGNTGELFF.

V is TRBV7-2 and J is TRBJ2-3, with D uncertain. Trimming took off 5 bases at V and 2 bases at J, with 11 bases between the two ends. The CDR3 contains 14 residues. Germline lookup yields CDR1 SGHTA and CDR2 FQGNSA. The CDR3 sequence is CASSRTHLTDTQYF. DNA for the CDR3: TGTGCCAGCAGCCGCACCCACCTCACAGATACGCAGTATTTT.

The rearrangement links TRBV6-5 to TRBJ1-1, with a weak D call TRBD1 (5 bases). This CDR3 contains 14 residues. Germline-derived CDR1 and CDR2 are MNHEY and SVGAGI. V lost 2 bases and J lost 5, with 12 bases in between. The CDR3: CASSYEPEGTEAFF. In DNA form, the CDR3 reads TGTGCCAGCAGTTACGAGCCCGAGGGGACTGAAGCTTTCTTT.

This clonotype was seen repeatedly, ten times or more. For the CDR3, the DNA is TGTGCCAGCAGCTTAATGGAGGGGGAAAAACTGTTTTTT. Amino acids: CASSLMEGEKLFF. The chain employs TRBV7-9 and TRBJ1-4; possibly TRBD1 for D (5 bases). Germline V gene lookup returns CDR1 SEHNR and CDR2 FQNEAQ (reference sequence). The ends were cut back, 2 bases at V and 8 bases at J, with 9 bases in the middle. This CDR3 has 13 amino acids.

This clonotype has ten or more counts. This chain uses TRBV20-1 with TRBJ2-7; D is unclear. The CDR3 is made up of 13 amino acids. The germline V gene encodes CDR1 DFQATT and CDR2 SNEGSKA (reference sequence). Trimming pared 6 bases from V and 5 bases from J, leaving 17 bases between. CDR3 nucleotide sequence: TGCAGTGCCCTGACGAAGGACCTCAACGAGCAGTACTTC. Translating gives CSALTKDLNEQYF.

This clonotype was counted ten times or more. This chain uses TRBV4-1 with TRBJ2-1; D remains unclear. Germline-derived CDR1 and CDR2 are MGHRA and YSYEKL. The length of the CDR3 is 16 residues. The V gene lost 1 base and the J gene lost 0 bases, with 10 bases spanning the gap. This chain's CDR3 is CASSQGGGASYNEQFF. CDR3 coding DNA: TGCGCCAGCAGCCAAGGTGGCGGAGCCTCCTACAATGAGCAGTTCTTC.

This clonotype was counted at least ten times. The J gene is TRBJ2-5, the V gene TRBV6-2 or TRBV6-3; 7 bases line up with TRBD2. This CDR3 is built from 14 residues. Germline CDR1 MNHEY, CDR2 SVGEGT. V lost 2 bases to trimming and J lost 5 bases; unmatched junction nucleotides: 5. The CDR3 loop is CASSYPASGETQYF. Written as DNA, the CDR3 is TGTGCCAGCAGTTACCCCGCTAGCGGCGAGACCCAGTACTTC.

This clonotype has ten or more counts. This chain uses TRBV7-6 with TRBJ2-7, with 13 bases fitting TRBD2. Germline loops: CDR1 SGHVS, CDR2 FNYEAQ. V lost 4 bases, J lost 2 bases, and 14 bases stayed unmatched. CDR3 size: 19 residues. The CDR3 loop is CASSYATQLAGGPPYEQYF. The CDR3 nucleotides read TGTGCCAGCAGCTACGCGACCCAACTAGCGGGAGGGCCCCCCTACGAGCAGTACTTC.